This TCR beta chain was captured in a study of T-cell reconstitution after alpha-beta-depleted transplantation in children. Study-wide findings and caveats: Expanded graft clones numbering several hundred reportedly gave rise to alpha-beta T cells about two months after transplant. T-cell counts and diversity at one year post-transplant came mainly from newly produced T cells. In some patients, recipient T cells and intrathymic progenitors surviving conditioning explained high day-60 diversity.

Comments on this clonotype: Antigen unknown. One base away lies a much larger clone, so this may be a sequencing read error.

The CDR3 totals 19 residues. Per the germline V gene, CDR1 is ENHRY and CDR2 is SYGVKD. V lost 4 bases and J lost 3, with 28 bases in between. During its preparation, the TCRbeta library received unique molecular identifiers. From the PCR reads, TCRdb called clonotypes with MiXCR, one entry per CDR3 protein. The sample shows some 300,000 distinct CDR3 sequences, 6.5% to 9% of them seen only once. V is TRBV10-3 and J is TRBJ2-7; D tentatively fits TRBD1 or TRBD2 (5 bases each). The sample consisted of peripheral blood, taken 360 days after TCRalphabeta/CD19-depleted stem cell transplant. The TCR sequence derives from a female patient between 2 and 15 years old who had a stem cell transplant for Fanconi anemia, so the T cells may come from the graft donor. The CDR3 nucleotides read TGTGCCATCAGTGCCGGGACGCCCGAGAGAGGGACGAGGAACTACGAGCAGTACTTC. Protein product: CAISAGTPERGTRNYEQYF.